This entry features one T cell receptor beta chain sequence. The data are from a study of shared clonotypes between healthy human individuals. Across the study: Researchers drew samples from a couple of women and a few men aged 18 to 49. The study used three CD4 naive, three CD4 memory, two CD8 naive and one CD8 memory plate per donor.

Generated by immunoSEQ multiplex PCR, the TCRdb table keeps only in-frame clones and is missing some. The sample carries about 1 million clones, under 80% recorded once. Per the germline V gene, CDR1 is SGHDT and CDR2 is YYEEEE. Trimming cost V 4 bases and J 7 bases, with 18 bases left between them. This CDR3 spans 14 amino acids. This rearrangement joins TRBV5-6 to TRBJ2-7; perhaps D is TRBD1 or TRBD2 (5 bases each). The TCR was taken from a man aged 18 to 35 in good health. Material: memory CD4+ T cells sorted from blood. Subset in this sample: CD45RA-negative fraction. DNA of the CDR3: TGTGCCAGCAGCCGTTTGGGGGTCCCGTTTGAGCAGTACTTC. Encoded protein: CASSRLGVPFEQYF.